These 21 T cell receptor beta chains were all obtained from the same sample, sequenced in a study of blood T cells in healthy people across ages. For the second PCR, which ran for about 7 to 11 cycles, a sample-barcoded 5' primer and a J-beta primer mix were used. Using its own MiXCR run on the 5' RACE reads, TCRdb lists one record per CDR3 protein. The sample consists of about 1.4 million distinct CDR3 sequences, roughly 64% of them appearing once. Sequenced material: blood. These receptors were obtained from a man younger than 35 in good health.

The V call is TRBV20-1, the J call TRBJ2-7, with TRBD1 matching 8 bases. V was pared by 6 bases and J by 5 bases, with 6 bases of the junction left unmatched. The CDR3 is made up of 12 amino acids. The germline gives CDR1 DFQATT, CDR2 SNEGSKA (reference sequence). The CDR3 loop reads CSAPQTGDEQYF. The CDR3 region has the DNA TGCAGTGCGCCCCAGACAGGGGACGAGCAGTACTTC.

The chain employs TRBV20-1 and TRBJ2-4, with no clear D. Deletions cut 4 bases from V and 0 bases from J, with 19 bases between. The CDR3 has 17 amino acids. Germline loops: CDR1 DFQATT, CDR2 SNEGSKA (reference sequence). The CDR3 loop reads CSAIRETIQLAKNIQYF. The CDR3 DNA is TGCAGTGCTATTAGGGAAACTATCCAATTAGCCAAAAACATTCAGTACTTC.

As to this clonotype: A much larger clone differs from this one at a single base, so this may be a read error. J is TRBJ1-2 and V is TRBV28; D ambiguous. The germline gives CDR1 MDHEN, CDR2 SYDVKM. Trimming pared 8 bases from V and 0 bases from J, leaving 4 bases between. This CDR3 comprises 11 residues. In DNA, the CDR3 is TGTGCCAGCGAGGCTAACTATGGCTACACCTTC. It translates to CASEANYGYTF.

The CDR3 loop reads CASSQDQGIAYEQYF. CDR3 bases: TGCGCCAGCAGCCAAGATCAGGGGATTGCCTACGAGCAGTACTTC. V usage is TRBV4-3 and J usage is TRBJ2-7; weak D call: TRBD1 (6 bases). With 0 bases removed from V and 2 bases from J, the gap between germline ends came to 11 bases. CDR3 size: 15 residues. Germline CDR1 and CDR2: LGHNA and YSLEER.

This chain connects TRBV9 to TRBJ2-3; 7 bases are a match to TRBD2. There are 18 residues in the CDR3. With 2 bases clipped from V and 4 bases from J, the junction kept 16 bases outside the gene matches. In germline, CDR1 is SGDLS, CDR2 YYNGEE. The CDR3 DNA is TGTGCCAGCAGCGTGCGACTAGCCCCGGACGTAGGGGCAGATACGCAGTATTTT. This encodes CASSVRLAPDVGADTQYF.

The chain combines TRBV2 with TRBJ2-3; 8 bases match TRBD1. Germline lookup yields CDR1 SNHLY and CDR2 FYNNEI. Trimming took 6 bases from V and 3 from J; bases not matched to a gene: 8. The CDR3 extends over 15 amino acids. The CDR3 spells CASSDDRGGTDTQYF. CDR3 coding DNA: TGTGCCAGCAGCGACGACAGGGGAGGAACAGATACGCAGTATTTT.

The chain uses TRBV5-1 and TRBJ1-2; maybe TRBD1 (5 bases). Deletions cut 4 bases from V and 1 base from J, with 11 bases between. The CDR3 contains 14 residues. Germline values: CDR1 SGHRS, CDR2 YFSETQ. The CDR3 region is CASSRTSDNYGYTF. The CDR3 coding sequence is TGCGCCAGCAGCAGGACATCAGATAACTATGGCTACACCTTC. The variable domain in full, with the rest retrieved from reference TRBV5-1 and TRBJ1-2, is KAGVTQTPRYLIKTRGQQVTLSCSPISGHRSVSWYQQTPGQGLQFLFEYFSETQRNKGNFPGRFSGRQFSNSRSEMNVSTLELGDSALYLCASSRTSDNYGYTFGSGTRLTVV.

The chain employs TRBV6-6 and TRBJ2-2; tentative D call: TRBD1 (7 bases). Trimming pared 7 bases from V and 7 bases from J, leaving 22 bases between. This CDR3 has 16 amino acids. From germline, CDR1 is MNHNY and CDR2 SVGAGI (reference sequence). CDR3 sequence: CASIEARQGGGGELFF. The CDR3 DNA is TGTGCCAGCATCGAAGCCCGTCAGGGGGGAGGCGGGGAGCTGTTTTTT.

The rearrangement links TRBV24-1 to TRBJ2-7, with D possibly being TRBD2 (5 bases). The CDR3 totals 15 residues. V was cut by 1 base and J by 3 bases, with 12 bases left in between. Germline V gene sequence: CDR1 KGHDR, CDR2 SFDVKD. The CDR3 region has the DNA TGTGCCACCAGTGATTTTTCCGGGGTATACTACGAGCAGTACTTC. Translating it yields CATSDFSGVYYEQYF.

Of note for this clonotype: Germline is not matched at one junction end, which may reflect a read error. This chain uses TRBV5-1 with TRBJ1-1, with D possibly TRBD1 on 5 matching bases. There are 15 residues in the CDR3. Per the germline V gene, CDR1 is SGHRS and CDR2 is YFSETQ. The CDR3 DNA reads TGTGCCAGCAGCTTAGTGAGGGGAGCGAACACTGAAGCTTTCTTT. Protein: CASSLVRGANTEAFF.

The chain combines TRBV7-2 with TRBJ2-1, with 8 bases matching TRBD2. CDR1 is SGHTA and CDR2 is FQGNSA in the germline V gene. This CDR3 region has 15 residues. The V and J ends lost 4 bases and 8 bases, in that order; junction bases with no gene match: 10. The CDR3 DNA reads as TGTGCCAGCAGCTCGCAGCGGGAGTTGGGGGATGAGCAGTTCTTC. Encoded protein: CASSSQRELGDEQFF.

This clonotype was counted a few times. The chain employs TRBV10-3 and TRBJ1-4; 10 nucleotides match TRBD1. The CDR3 has 15 residues. CDR1 is ENHRY, CDR2 SYGVKD, per germline. V dropped 8 bases and J dropped 7; count of bases not matched to a gene: 10. CDR3 sequence reads: CAISSTGTGAEKLFF. The DNA for the CDR3 is TGTGCCATCTCATCTACCGGGACAGGGGCTGAAAAACTGTTTTTT.

In this sample, this clonotype turned up a few times. Written as DNA, the CDR3 is TGCAGCGTTGAAGATCATGTCCTCGGGGGCGCAAACATTCAGTACTTC. Its translation: CSVEDHVLGGANIQYF. The chain couples TRBV29-1 to TRBJ2-4; perhaps D is TRBD1 or TRBD2 (6 bases each). Germline loops: CDR1 SQVTM, CDR2 ANQGSEA. The CDR3 is 16 amino acids. The V end lost 0 bases, the J end lost 6 bases, and 18 bases lay between the germline ends.

This sequence joins TRBV4-2 and TRBJ2-2; a weak D match, TRBD1 (5 bases). V lost 4 bases to trimming and J lost 5 bases, with 11 bases between them. Germline CDR1 is LGHNA and CDR2 is YNFKEQ. This CDR3 has 14 residues. The CDR3 sequence is CASSRGAPTGELFF. The CDR3 DNA follows: TGTGCCAGCAGCCGTGGGGCACCGACCGGGGAGCTGTTTTTT.

This clonotype was seen once. This CDR3 reads CAMPPARVGEQYF. For the CDR3, the DNA is TGTGCCATGCCCCCCGCTCGGGTCGGCGAGCAGTACTTC. The chain is built from TRBV12-3 or TRBV12-4 and TRBJ2-4; D is unresolved. The better agreement between TRBJ2-7 and the DNA end casts doubt on the J call. This CDR3 has 13 residues.

This clonotype came up a few times. The chain is built from TRBV21-1 and TRBJ2-7. TRBV21-1 is marked as a pseudogene. The CDR3 spans 13 residues. Written as DNA, the CDR3 is TGTGCCAGCAGCAAACAATCTTTCCCCGAGCAGTACTTC. Residues: CASSKQSFPEQYF.

This clonotype showed up just once. V is TRBV20-1 and J is TRBJ2-5, with 10 bases fitting TRBD2. The J call is doubtful: the DNA matches TRBJ2-7 better. There are 16 residues in the CDR3. The germline V gene has CDR1 DFQATT and CDR2 SNEGSKA (reference sequence). Written as DNA, the CDR3 is TGCAGTGCTAGAGATCGTTTAAGCGGGGGGGCTATCGAGCAGTACTTC. Protein: CSARDRLSGGAIEQYF.

The chain joins TRBV20-1 to TRBJ1-6; possible D gene TRBD1, 6 bases. Germline V gives CDR1 DFQATT, CDR2 SNEGSKA (reference sequence). The germline V and J ends were trimmed by 3 bases and 7 bases, with 13 bases remaining between them. This CDR3 comprises 14 residues. CDR3 sequence: CSASTGIRNSPLHF. In DNA, the CDR3 is TGCAGTGCTAGCACAGGGATTCGGAATTCACCCCTCCACTTT.

The chain couples TRBV20-1 to TRBJ2-5, with 12 bases matching TRBD2. Unmatched junction bases numbered 17, after V lost 3 bases and J lost 3 bases. CDR3 size: 19 residues. CDR1 is DFQATT, CDR2 SNEGSKA, per germline (reference sequence). The CDR3 sequence is CSASGGGRTSGVIKETQYF. Written as DNA, the CDR3 is TGCAGTGCTAGCGGGGGCGGTCGGACTAGCGGGGTGATCAAAGAGACCCAGTACTTC.

The chain is built from TRBV4-2 and TRBJ2-7, with D perhaps TRBD1 or TRBD2 (5 bases each). The CDR3 spans 14 residues. Deletions cut 0 bases from V and 7 bases from J, with 13 bases between. Germline CDR1 and CDR2: LGHNA and YNFKEQ. CDR3 protein: CASSQEGARGEQYF. For the CDR3, the DNA is TGTGCCAGCAGCCAAGAAGGGGCTAGAGGGGAGCAGTACTTC.

This clonotype has only a few counts. The gene calls are TRBV5-1 and TRBJ2-3; D is unresolved. The CDR3 has 15 residues. From germline, CDR1 is SGHRS and CDR2 YFSETQ. Trimming cost V 3 bases and J 2 bases, with 13 bases left between them. CDR3 nucleotides: TGCGCCAGCAGCTCGGAAGGAGTCCACACAGATACGCAGTATTTT. The encoded protein is CASSSEGVHTDTQYF.